Listed here is a single T cell receptor beta chain. This CDR3 contains 14 residues. V lost 6 bases and J 4 bases, leaving 16 bases between the germline ends. Per the germline V gene, CDR1 is SGHVT and CDR2 is SQSDAQ. These data originate in a study of shared clonotypes between healthy human individuals. Here immunoSEQ multiplex PCR was the method, and the copy in TCRdb shows in-frame clones only, minus some. The top ten clones hold about 15% of a sample with about 96,000 clones, approximately 44% of them seen once. This rearrangement joins TRBV7-4 to TRBJ2-7; no firm D call. The TCR sequence derives from a middle-aged woman in good health. Some clones in this sample may be carry-over from other donors' samples. Sequenced sample: PBMCs. As DNA, the CDR3 is TGTGCCAGCAGTTCGACTCCGGTGGCTTACGAGCAGTACTTC. It is translated as CASSSTPVAYEQYF.